The 6 T cell receptor beta chains in this list originate from one sample, sequenced in a study of T cells in Graves' hyperthyroidism and ophthalmopathy. It was RNA transcripts that yielded the amplified TCR beta CDR3 regions. HTBI primers drove first-round RT-PCR of the TCR CDR3. TCRdb fed the multiplex PCR reads into MiXCR, producing one record per CDR3 protein. There are about 280,000 distinct CDR3 sequences in the sample; about 25% occur only once, and more than 25% lies in the top ten. Sequencing input: blood. The origin of the receptors is a man aged 35 to 55 with Graves' hyperthyroidism that later progressed to Graves' ophthalmopathy.

This clonotype was counted ten times or more. This chain uses TRBV7-9 with TRBJ1-1; 8 nucleotides line up with TRBD1. With 1 base clipped from V and 5 bases from J, the junction kept 6 bases outside the gene matches. The CDR3 runs to 15 residues. CDR1 is SEHNR and CDR2 is FQNEAQ in the germline V gene (reference sequence). The CDR3 nucleotides are TGTGCCAGCAGCTTAGGCGGGACAGGCGGGACTGAAGCTTTCTTT. It is translated as CASSLGGTGGTEAFF.

To note about this clonotype: Its ends do not fully match the called genes, so a read error is possible. The J gene is TRBJ2-5, the V gene TRBV7-3, with D unclear. There are 12 residues in the CDR3. In germline, CDR1 is SGHTA, CDR2 FQGTGA. The CDR3 nucleotides read TGTGCCAGCAGCGATGACCAACAGACCCAGTACTTC. It translates to CASSDDQQTQYF.

This clonotype was found many times. The V gene is TRBV7-8, the J gene TRBJ2-4, with D unclear. This CDR3 comprises 16 residues. Germline V lookup: CDR1 SGHVS, CDR2 FQNEAQ. Trimming removed 0 bases from V and 0 bases from J, with 9 bases in between. The CDR3 region has the DNA TGTGCCAGCAGCTTAGCGCCCGAACTAGCCAAAAACATTCAGTACTTC. This translates into CASSLAPELAKNIQYF.

The chain joins TRBV30 to TRBJ1-1; D gene unclear. This CDR3 is 12 amino acids long. Trimming shortened V by 3 bases and J by 10 bases, and 15 bases separated the two germline ends. From germline, CDR1 is GTSNPN and CDR2 SVGIG (reference sequence). DNA for the CDR3: TGTGCCTGGAGGAACCCCTCCAGCCGAGCTTTCTTT. Translating gives CAWRNPSSRAFF.

This clonotype was recorded many times. The chain recombines TRBV19 with TRBJ2-4; TRBD2 is a possible D gene (7 bases). This CDR3 spans 14 amino acids. Trimming cost V 9 bases and J 8 bases, with 20 bases left between them. Germline V CDR1 and CDR2: LNHDA, SQIVND (reference sequence). In DNA, the CDR3 is TGTGCCAGCCACCATTGGGGGGAGGGGGACATTCAGTACTTC. It yields the protein CASHHWGEGDIQYF.

This clonotype was seen ten or more times. V usage is TRBV11-2 and J usage is TRBJ2-5; D unresolved. This CDR3 region has 12 residues. Germline V gives CDR1 SGHAT, CDR2 FQNNGV. V was trimmed by 2 bases and J by 3 bases, leaving 4 bases between them. CDR3 DNA sequence: TGTGCCAGCAGCTTACGAGAAGAGACCCAGTACTTC. It codes for CASSLREETQYF. Full variable domain (remainder filled in from reference TRBV11-2 and TRBJ2-5): EAGVAQSPRYKIIEKRQSVAFWCNPISGHATLYWYQQILGQGPKLLIQFQNNGVVDDSQLPKDRFSAERLKGVDSTLKIQPAKLEDSAVYLCASSLREETQYFGPGTRLLVL.